The T cell receptor (beta chain) under discussion was sequenced for a study of shared clonotypes between healthy human individuals. Methods used by the authors: Filtering differed, since immunoSEQ gave only junction sequences and no quality scores. Only in-frame clones appear in the TCRdb table, and some are missing; sequencing was by immunoSEQ multiplex PCR. V and J calls and clone size are those listed in that table; D and trimming were worked out from the DNA. The data show over 750,000 clones, roughly 96% seen once. The naive CD8 population came from CD45RO-negative cells selected for CCR7, without terminally differentiated effector memory CD45RA+ cells. CDR1 is PRHDT, CDR2 FYEKMQ, per germline (reference sequence). The length of the CDR3 is 18 residues. V lost 4 bases to trimming and J lost 2 bases; unmatched junction nucleotides: 14.

The rearrangement links TRBV13 to TRBJ2-3, with TRBD2 matching over 8 bases. The sequence derives from a man between 25 and 39 years old in good health. The sequenced sample consisted of naive CD8+ T cells sorted from blood. The CDR3 loop is CASSSPDRGGVPTDTQYF. The CDR3 DNA reads TGTGCCAGCAGCTCGCCTGACCGGGGGGGAGTTCCCACAGATACGCAGTATTTT.